What follows is one T cell receptor (beta chain) and its context. The source of the sample is a study of blood T cell repertoires in COVID-19. On the study more broadly: The origin of the acute and convalescent COVID-19 samples was the United States, Italy and Spain. PBMCs, B-cell-depleted T cells, or T cells were the source of the cDNA or gDNA that made up the material.

This table comes from immunoSEQ multiplex PCR, and its TCRdb copy is limited to in-frame clones, with some not included. Here the sample spans about 68,000 clones, roughly 88% being singletons. The material sequenced was peripheral blood. The sequence came from a man in his thirties or forties with acute or convalescent COVID-19.

The CDR3 DNA is TGTGCCAGCAGCTTCCCCCAGGGGAACACCATATATTTT. It translates to CASSFPQGNTIYF. This chain uses TRBV7-2 with TRBJ1-3; possibly TRBD1 for D (6 bases). Trimming left V 3 bases short and J 7 bases short, with 10 bases between. CDR3 size: 13 residues. CDR1 and CDR2 (germline): SGHTA, FQGNSA.